The following is a T cell receptor beta chain sequence with its context. Its specificity is not known. The data derive from a study of cytomegalovirus exposure and HLA in healthy donors. Study findings and constraints: Many donors carried some public TCRs, although rarity characterized most TCR sequences. Links to common viral pathogens appeared, in a later analysis, for several of the most significant clusters. Exclusion as indistinguishable affected some V segments, including TRBV6-2 and TRBV6-3.

V was cut by 6 bases and J by 11 bases, with 13 bases left in between. The CDR3 sequence is 11 residues long. Looked up from germline, CDR1 is SNHLY and CDR2 is FYNNEI. Both 60 Vbeta primers and 13 Jbeta primers went into the PCR. Method: immunoSEQ multiplex PCR; TCRdb's copy keeps in-frame clones and lacks some. The table records 150,000 to 200,000 clones, roughly 80% of them present only once. The receptor's source is a woman in her thirties in good health and CMV-seronegative. The chain uses TRBV2 and TRBJ1-1; D remains ambiguous. Sequencing was performed on PBMCs. CDR3 bases: TGTGCCAGCAGCGCTGTTAGCCGGGCTTTCTTT. Residues: CASSAVSRAFF.